This TCR beta chain was identified during a study of breast tumors, draining lymph nodes, adjacent tissues. Study-wide results and caveats: Most tumor T cells seemingly derive from lymph node, then expand in tumor. Luminal-like breast cancer showed significantly higher tumor–nontumor repertoire similarity than basal-like. Tumor TCR diversity was below lymph nodes but above nontumor tissue.

Between the trimmed V and J ends, which lost 7 bases and 4 bases, there was a span of 17 bases. The CDR3 extends over 14 amino acids. Per germline, CDR1 MDHEN and CDR2 SYDVKM. Each CDR3 protein is one row after TCRdb ran MiXCR on the multiplex PCR reads. The sample includes fewer than 80,000 distinct CDR3 sequences, over 40% of them seen just once. This clonotype has at least ten counts. Its antigen is as yet unknown. Sequenced sample: breast tumor tissue. The chain has TRBV28 and TRBJ2-7; a weak D match, TRBD1 (5 bases). This clonotype originated in a female donor with breast cancer. Some clones in this sample may be carry-over from other donors' samples. The chain's CDR3 is CASISSGAGYEQYF. CDR3 nucleotides: TGTGCCAGCATTTCAAGTGGGGCCGGGTACGAGCAGTACTTC.